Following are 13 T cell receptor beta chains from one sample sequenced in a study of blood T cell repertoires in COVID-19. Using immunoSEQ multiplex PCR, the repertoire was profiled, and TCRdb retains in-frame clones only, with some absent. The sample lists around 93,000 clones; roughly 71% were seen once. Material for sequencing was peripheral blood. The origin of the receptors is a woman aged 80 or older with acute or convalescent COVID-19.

In DNA form, the CDR3 reads TGTGCCAGCAGTAAACGACAGGGGAGTACTGAAGCTTTCTTT. It translates to CASSKRQGSTEAFF. This chain links TRBV27 with TRBJ1-1; 8 bases align to TRBD1. This CDR3 comprises 14 residues. With 5 bases clipped from V and 5 bases from J, the junction kept 7 bases outside the gene matches. Per germline, CDR1 MNHEY and CDR2 SMNVEV (reference sequence).

CDR3 residues: CASSLQGGIYYEQYF. In nucleotides, the CDR3 is TGTGCCAGCAGTTTACAGGGTGGAATTTACTACGAGCAGTACTTC. This chain joins TRBV27 and TRBJ2-7; possibly TRBD1 for D (5 bases). CDR1 MNHEY and CDR2 SMNVEV come from the germline V gene (reference sequence). V lost 2 bases and J 3 bases, leaving 14 bases between the germline ends. This CDR3 comprises 15 residues.

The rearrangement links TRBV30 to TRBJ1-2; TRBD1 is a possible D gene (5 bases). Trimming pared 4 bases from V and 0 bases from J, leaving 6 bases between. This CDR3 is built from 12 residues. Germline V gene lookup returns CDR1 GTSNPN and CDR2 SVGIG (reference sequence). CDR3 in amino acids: CAWTGTNYGYTF. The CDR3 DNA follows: TGTGCCTGGACAGGGACTAACTATGGCTACACCTTC. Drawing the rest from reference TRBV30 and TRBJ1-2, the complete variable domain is SQTIHQWPATLVQPVGSPLSLECTVEGTSNPNLYWYRQAAGRGLQLLFYSVGIGQISSEVPQNLSASRPQDRQFILSSKKLLLSDSGFYLCAWTGTNYGYTFGSGTRLTVV.

CDR3 in DNA: TGCGCCAGCAGGGCACAGAGAGAGACCCAGTACTTC. Its translation is CASRAQRETQYF. The gene calls are TRBV5-1 and TRBJ2-5; D remains ambiguous. CDR1 and CDR2 (germline): SGHRS, YFSETQ. The CDR3 runs 12 residues. Trimming cost V 5 bases and J 4 bases, with 9 bases left between them.

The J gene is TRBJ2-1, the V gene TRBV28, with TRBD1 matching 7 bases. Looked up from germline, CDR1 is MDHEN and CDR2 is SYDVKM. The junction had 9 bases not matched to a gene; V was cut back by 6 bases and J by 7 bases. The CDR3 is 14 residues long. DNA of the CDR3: TGTGCCAGCAGCATACAGGGGATAGGTAATGAGCAGTTCTTC. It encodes CASSIQGIGNEQFF.

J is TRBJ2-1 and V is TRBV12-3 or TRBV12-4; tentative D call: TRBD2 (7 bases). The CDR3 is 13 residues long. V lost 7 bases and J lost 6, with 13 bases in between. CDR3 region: CASILGGGNEQFF. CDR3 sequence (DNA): TGTGCCAGCATCTTAGGGGGGGGCAATGAGCAGTTCTTC.

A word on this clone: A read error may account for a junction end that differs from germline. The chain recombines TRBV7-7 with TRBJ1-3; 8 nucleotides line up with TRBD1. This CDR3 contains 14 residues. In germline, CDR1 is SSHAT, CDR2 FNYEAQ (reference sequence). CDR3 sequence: CASSPGTGGNTIYF. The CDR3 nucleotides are TGTGCTAGCAGCCCTGGGACAGGTGGAAACACCATATATTTT.

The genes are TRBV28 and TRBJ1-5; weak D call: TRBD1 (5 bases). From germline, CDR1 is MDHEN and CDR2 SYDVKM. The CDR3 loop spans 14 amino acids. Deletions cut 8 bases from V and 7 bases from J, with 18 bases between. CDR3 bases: TGTGCCAGCTATATGTCGAGGGGAGGCCAGCCCCAGCATTTT. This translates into CASYMSRGGQPQHF.

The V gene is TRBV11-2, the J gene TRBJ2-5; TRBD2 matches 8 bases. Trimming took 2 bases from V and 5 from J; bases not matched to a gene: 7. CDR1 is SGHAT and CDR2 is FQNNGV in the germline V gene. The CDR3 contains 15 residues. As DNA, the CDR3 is TGTGCCAGCAGCTTAAGGGCCAGCGGGAGTGAGACCCAGTACTTC. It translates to CASSLRASGSETQYF. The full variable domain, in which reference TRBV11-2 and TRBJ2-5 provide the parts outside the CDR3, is EAGVAQSPRYKIIEKRQSVAFWCNPISGHATLYWYQQILGQGPKLLIQFQNNGVVDDSQLPKDRFSAERLKGVDSTLKIQPAKLEDSAVYLCASSLRASGSETQYFGPGTRLLVL.

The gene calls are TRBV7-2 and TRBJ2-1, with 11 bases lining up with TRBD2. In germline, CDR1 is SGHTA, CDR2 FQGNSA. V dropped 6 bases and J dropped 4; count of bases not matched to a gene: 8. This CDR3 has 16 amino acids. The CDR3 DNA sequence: TGTGCCAGCAGGGGAATGACTAGCGGGGCTTACAATGAGCAGTTCTTC. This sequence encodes CASRGMTSGAYNEQFF. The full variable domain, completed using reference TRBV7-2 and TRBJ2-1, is GAGVSQSPSNKVTEKGKDVELRCDPISGHTALYWYRQSLGQGLEFLIYFQGNSAPDKSGLPSDRFSAERTGGSVSTLTIQRTQQEDSAVYLCASRGMTSGAYNEQFFGPGTRLTVL.

CDR3 residues: CASSLVLAGGEQYF. DNA for the CDR3: TGTGCCAGCAGTTTGGTACTAGCGGGAGGCGAGCAGTACTTC. The chain is built from TRBV6-2 or TRBV6-3 and TRBJ2-7; TRBD2 matches at 12 bases. Trimming removed 4 bases from V and 6 bases from J; junction bases left unmatched: 4. This CDR3 contains 14 residues. The V gene's germline CDR1 is MNHEY and CDR2 SVGEGT.

CDR3 DNA sequence: TGTGCCAGCAGCCAAGATCCCCAGGGGTGGGCCAAAAACATTCAGTACTTC. Translation gives CASSQDPQGWAKNIQYF. The chain joins TRBV14 to TRBJ2-4; D might be TRBD1 (6 bases). This CDR3 spans 17 amino acids. Germline CDR1 reads SGHDN; CDR2 reads FVKESK. V lost 0 bases to trimming and J lost 1 base, with 13 bases between them.

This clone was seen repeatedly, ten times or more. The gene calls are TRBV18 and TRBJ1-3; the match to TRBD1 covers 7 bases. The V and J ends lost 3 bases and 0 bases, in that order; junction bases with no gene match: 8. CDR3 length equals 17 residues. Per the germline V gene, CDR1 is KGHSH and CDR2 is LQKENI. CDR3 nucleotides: TGTGCCAGCTCACCGGGGATGGGACAGATCTCTGGAAACACCATATATTTT. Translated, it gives CASSPGMGQISGNTIYF.